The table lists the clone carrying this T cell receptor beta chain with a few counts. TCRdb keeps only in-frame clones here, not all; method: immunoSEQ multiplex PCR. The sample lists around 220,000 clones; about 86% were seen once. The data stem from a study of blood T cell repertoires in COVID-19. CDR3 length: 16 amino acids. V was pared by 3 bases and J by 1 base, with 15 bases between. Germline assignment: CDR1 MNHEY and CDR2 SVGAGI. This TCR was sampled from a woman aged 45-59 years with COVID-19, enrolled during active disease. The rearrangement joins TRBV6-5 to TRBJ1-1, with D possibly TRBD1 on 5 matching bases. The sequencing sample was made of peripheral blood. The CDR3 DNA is TGTGCCAGCAGTTATGGGGTGGTAGGGGAGAACACTGAAGCTTTCTTT. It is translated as CASSYGVVGENTEAFF.